This TCR beta chain emerged from a study of shared clonotypes between healthy human individuals (dated by TCRdb to about 2020). Regarding the research as a whole: The cohort comprised a couple of women and a few men aged 18 to 49 years. For each donor, CD4 naive and CD4 memory were each run on three plates, CD8 naive on two plates, and CD8 memory on one plate. Blood TCR repertoires of a handful of healthy adults were deeply sequenced to estimate repertoire size and the extent of clonotype sharing between individuals. Different laboratories and diverse techniques were used to prepare libraries and sequence TCR repertoires, to increase sequencing depth and limit assay-specific biases. Per donor, leukapheresis produced somewhere between about 0.94 and 8.9 billion PBMCs.

Broad study findings and their caveats: Estimated clonotype richness was generally larger for naive than for memory subsets. Rarefaction of sorted-subset datasets indicated incomplete sequencing despite the large sequencing depth. Clonotypes shared by all four sorted-subset donors showed higher generation probabilities than non-shared clonotypes. Only blood was sampled, and tissue TCR repertoires likely differ from those in blood. The genetic and exposure-history diversity represented was limited by the small number of donors. Based on pairwise subsampling, the degree of clonotype sharing among donors was expected to be affected by sequencing depth. Across a few donors, around 5% of naive CD4, 3% to 4% of naive CD8, roughly 2.2% of memory CD4, and approximately 0.4% of memory CD8 clonotypes were shared.

Using the deep immunoSEQ assay, TCR CDR3 regions were amplified from genomic DNA by multiplex PCR. Genomic DNA extracted from each cell subset was distributed evenly over all wells of several immunoSEQ 96-well plates, and each plate served as one replicate. Each replicate PCR for sorted subsets received about 210 ng genomic DNA, equal to about 29,000 T cell genomes. The purified libraries were quantified using a Qubit 3.0 fluorometer, sized with a Bioanalyzer 2100, and then quantified again using the KAPA Library Quantification kit. Every immunoSEQ 96-well plate was sequenced on a separate single-read 150-cycle Illumina NextSeq 550 flow cell. Regarding the original processing steps: Because the immunoSEQ output held only junctional sequences and lacked quality scores, the filtering could not match the filtering applied to full-length reads. To assign V/J genes and CDR3, sequences were annotated against IMGT germline references using PyIR, a Python wrapper for IgBLAST v1.9. Reads were filtered out if the reads had weak V/J assignments (E-value above 1e-6), no CDR3, stop codons, out-of-frame junctions, or ambiguous translated residues. V3J clonotypes were defined as sequences sharing the same inferred V gene, J gene, and CDR3 amino acid sequence. The percentage overlap between two repertoires was calculated by dividing the number of shared unique clonotypes by the size of the smaller repertoire. RTK rarefaction, the Chao1 estimator, and Recon v2.1 estimates of unobserved clonotypes were used to assess repertoire richness. Generation probabilities for all TCRbeta clonotypes obtained by the gDNA method from a few donors were computed using OLGA. The clones in this table, taken by TCRdb from immuneACCESS, are in-frame only. Not every clone is retained; where verified, under half of the shortfall comes from an unresolved V gene, and the cause of the rest is unknown. V, J and clone size derive from that table, while D and trimming were established from the DNA sequence. Present in this sample are about 2.4 million clones, more than 90% of which were seen just once. The ten largest clones take up around 0.14% of the sample.

Including cysteine and phenylalanine, the CDR3 has 16 amino acids. CDR3 DNA is the only sequence kept; it has 48 bases, read in frame from the first base. CDR1 and CDR2 are read off the germline V gene as KGHSH and LQKENI. Trimming takes 4 bases off V and 5 bases off J; junction bases not matched to a gene: 14. The donors were healthy, HIV-negative adults who had no recently reported acute infections or vaccinations. Every donor was a Caucasian adult living in Nashville, Tennessee, USA. CD4+ T cells were enriched by magnetic negative selection, after which naive cells were positively selected on CD45RA and the negative fraction was taken as the memory subset. Blood was collected by leukapheresis, and PBMCs were isolated by Ficoll-Histopaque density gradient centrifugation and then cryopreserved in liquid nitrogen vapor phase. Purity and quantity of every magnetically sorted T cell population were checked by analytical flow cytometry. From each sorted fraction, genomic DNA was isolated and quantified by UV absorbance on a Nanodrop 2000c.

With respect to this clone: Its antigen is unknown. No clone much larger than this one lies a single base away; base qualities are absent.

This chain is built from TRBV18 and TRBJ2-7, and 7 junction bases match TRBD1. This receptor was identified in a man younger than 30 in good health. Sequenced material: naive CD4+ T cells sorted from blood. Reading the label with the study, this specimen's cell subset or site is: CD45RA+ positively selected. The DNA sequence is TGTGCCAGCTCACTGAAAGGGACAGTGGTCGGCGACGAGCAGTACTTC. Its amino acids are CASSLKGTVVGDEQYF. Full variable domain (CDR3 extended with the reference TRBV18 and TRBJ2-7 proteins): NAGVMQNPRHLVRRRGQEARLRCSPMKGHSHVYWYRQLPEEGLKFMVYLQKENIIDESGMPKERFSAEFPKEGPSILRIQQVVRGDSAAYFCASSLKGTVVGDEQYFGPGTRLTVT.